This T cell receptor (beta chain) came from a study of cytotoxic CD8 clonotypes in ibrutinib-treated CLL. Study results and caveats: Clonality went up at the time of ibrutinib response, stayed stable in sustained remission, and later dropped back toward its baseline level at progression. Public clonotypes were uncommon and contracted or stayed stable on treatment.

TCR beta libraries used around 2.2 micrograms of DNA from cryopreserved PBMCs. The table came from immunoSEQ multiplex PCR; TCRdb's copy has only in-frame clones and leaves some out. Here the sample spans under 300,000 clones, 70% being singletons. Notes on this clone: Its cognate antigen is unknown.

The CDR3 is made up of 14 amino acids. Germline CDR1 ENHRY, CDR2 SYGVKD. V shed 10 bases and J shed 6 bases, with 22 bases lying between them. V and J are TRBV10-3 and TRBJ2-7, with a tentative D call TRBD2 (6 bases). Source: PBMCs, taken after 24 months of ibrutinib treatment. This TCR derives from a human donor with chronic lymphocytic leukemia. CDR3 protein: CATHRRDSSSEQYF. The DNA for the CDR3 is TGTGCCACCCACAGGCGGGACTCCAGTTCCGAGCAGTACTTC.